This paragraph covers one T cell receptor beta chain sequence. Its antigen remains unknown. The sample comes from a study of shared clonotypes between healthy human individuals. General observations from the study: Investigators collected only blood, and repertoires in tissues likely differ.

In germline, CDR1 is MGHDK, CDR2 SYGVNS. This CDR3 contains 13 residues. J was trimmed by 6 bases and V by 2 bases; bases with no gene match: 0. Some clones are missing from TCRdb's copy, which holds only in-frame ones; the method was immunoSEQ multiplex PCR. The table has some 1,100,000 clones, around 78% seen once. The TCR sequence derives from a man aged 18 to 30 in good health. Some clones in this sample may be carry-over from other donors' samples. The sequencing input was memory CD4+ T cells from PBMCs. Indicated subset: CD45RA-negative fraction. V is TRBV25-1 and J is TRBJ2-3; 9 bases map to TRBD2. In DNA, the CDR3 is TGTGCCAGCAGTGAAGCGGGAGGGGATACGCAGTATTTT. It codes for CASSEAGGDTQYF.